These T cell receptor beta chains were read from a single sample in a study of blood T cell repertoires in COVID-19. Clones were read by immunoSEQ multiplex PCR, and TCRdb kept only the in-frame ones, dropping some. The profile shows approximately 51,000 clones, about 86% of them singletons. Specimen: peripheral blood. Receptors were obtained from a man aged 40-55 years with active COVID-19. The CDR3 runs from the conserved cysteine through the conserved F or W.

len	v_gene	j_gene	CDR3aa
14	TRBV9	TRBJ1-2	CASSGGQGGYGYTF
15	TRBV19	TRBJ2-7	CASSIALAATYEQYF
13	TRBV27	TRBJ2-7	CASSFTRGYEQYF
16	TRBV28	TRBJ2-5	CASSFSGGLGRETQYF
12	TRBV29-1	TRBJ1-5	CSVGQGNQPQHF
18	TRBV10-3	TRBJ2-2	CAISLRGGLADVGGELFF
11	TRBV29-1	TRBJ1-1	CSVVLNTEAFF
15	TRBV9	TRBJ1-1	CASSAPGQGPDGAFF
15	TRBV6-5	TRBJ2-1	CASSLAGNPYNEQFF
13	TRBV6-1	TRBJ1-1	CASSEWQGAEAFF
15	TRBV19	TRBJ1-1	CATAPQGAANTEAFF
13	TRBV9	TRBJ1-6	CASSPSGNPPLHF
15	TRBV5-1	TRBJ1-5	CASSLAGSPGQPQHF
14	TRBV5-5	TRBJ2-7	CASSSGTSSYEQYF
12	TRBV28	TRBJ1-1	CASPSERGQAFF
14	TRBV18	TRBJ2-7	CASSPPTSPYEQYF
18	TRBV28	TRBJ2-6	CASTKGGAGGSGANVLTF